The 8 T cell receptor beta chains listed next were all sequenced from one sample in a study of identical twins. TCRdb used MiXCR to reprocess the 5' RACE reads, holding one entry per CDR3 protein. The sample carries around 1.7 million distinct CDR3 sequences, less than 40% recorded once. The source material was cord blood. The receptor set was obtained from a newborn girl in good health.

The chain recombines TRBV20-1 with TRBJ2-3; D possibly corresponds to TRBD2 (6 bases). CDR3 length equals 14 residues. Germline V gives CDR1 DFQATT, CDR2 SNEGSKA (reference sequence). V was clipped by 2 bases and J by 1 base, with 10 bases between them. DNA of the CDR3: TGCAGTGCTAGAAGGGGACTGGGCACAGATACGCAGTATTTT. This codes for CSARRGLGTDTQYF.

The chain carries TRBV28 and TRBJ1-2, with unresolved D. The V gene's germline CDR1 is MDHEN and CDR2 SYDVKM. CDR3 length equals 13 residues. Trimming stripped 2 bases from V and 4 bases from J, with 8 bases between. The CDR3 region is CASSLSQIYGYTF. CDR3 DNA sequence: TGTGCCAGCAGTTTAAGCCAAATCTATGGCTACACCTTC.

V usage is TRBV5-1 and J usage is TRBJ2-3; maybe TRBD2 (5 bases). CDR3 length equals 17 residues. V lost 0 bases to trimming and J lost 2 bases, with 16 bases between them. Germline V gene data show CDR1 as SGHRS and CDR2 as YFSETQ. In DNA form, the CDR3 reads TGCGCCAGCAGCTTGGCCGTCACCTCGCGGGCCACAGATACGCAGTATTTT. It translates to CASSLAVTSRATDTQYF.

V usage is TRBV20-1 and J usage is TRBJ1-2, with D hard to call. This CDR3 contains 13 residues. Germline V lookup: CDR1 DFQATT, CDR2 SNEGSKA (reference sequence). V lost 5 bases and J 3 bases, leaving 13 bases between the germline ends. The CDR3 spells CSALPAGDYGYTF. The CDR3 nucleotides read TGCAGTGCTCTTCCGGCCGGGGACTATGGCTACACCTTC.

The chain is built from TRBV10-3 and TRBJ2-1, with a tentative D call TRBD1 (5 bases). Germline V gene data show CDR1 as ENHRY and CDR2 as SYGVKD. CDR3 size: 12 residues. V was cut by 6 bases and J by 5 bases, with 8 bases left in between. The CDR3, as DNA: TGTGCCATCAGAGGGGCCCACAATGAGCAGTTCTTC. It codes for CAIRGAHNEQFF.

Remarks on this clonotype: One junction end does not reproduce the germline sequence, and a read error may be involved. CDR3 nucleotide sequence: TGTGCCGGCAGTCCCGACGTTACCTATAATTCACCCCTCCACTTT. The encoded protein is CAGSPDVTYNSPLHF. This rearrangement joins TRBV2 to TRBJ1-6; D unclear. Germline V gene data show CDR1 as SNHLY and CDR2 as FYNNEI. CDR3 length: 15 residues.

The chain joins TRBV20-1 to TRBJ2-3; TRBD1 is a possible D gene (5 bases). The V gene lost 2 bases and the J gene lost 0 bases, with 6 bases spanning the gap. The CDR3 runs 13 residues. Germline CDR1 DFQATT, CDR2 SNEGSKA (reference sequence). As DNA, the CDR3 is TGCAGTGCTAGACCAGGGAGCACAGATACGCAGTATTTT. This translates into CSARPGSTDTQYF.

This clonotype was observed once. This chain links TRBV6-5 with TRBJ2-4, with D possibly matching TRBD1 (5 bases). The J call may be incorrect, as the DNA end agrees better with TRBJ2-7. Germline CDR1 and CDR2: MNHEY and SVGAGI. The CDR3 runs to 13 residues. Here the CDR3 DNA reads TGTGCCAGCAGTTACGGGGCGCGCAACGAGCAGTACTTC. This gives the protein CASSYGARNEQYF.